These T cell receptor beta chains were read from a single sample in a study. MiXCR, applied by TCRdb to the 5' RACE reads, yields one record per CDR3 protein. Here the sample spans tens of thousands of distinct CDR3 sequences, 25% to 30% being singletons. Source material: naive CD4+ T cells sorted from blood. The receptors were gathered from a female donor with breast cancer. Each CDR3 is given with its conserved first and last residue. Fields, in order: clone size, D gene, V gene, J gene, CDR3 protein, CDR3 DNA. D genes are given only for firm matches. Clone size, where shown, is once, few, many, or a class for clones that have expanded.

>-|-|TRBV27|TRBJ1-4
CASSSARVPNEKLFF
TGTGCCAGCAGTTCCGCAAGGGTCCCTAATGAAAAACTGTTTTTT
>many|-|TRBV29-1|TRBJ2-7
CSVGLGSAVSAEQYF
TGCAGCGTTGGGCTGGGCTCGGCAGTTTCGGCCGAGCAGTACTTC
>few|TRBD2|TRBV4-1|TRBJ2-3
CASSQRTSGTFEGTQYF
TGCGCCAGCAGCCAACGGACTAGCGGGACCTTTGAGGGGACGCAGTATTTT
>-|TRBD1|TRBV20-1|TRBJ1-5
CSASPGTEGGGQPQHF
TGCAGTGCTTCCCCCGGGACAGAAGGAGGTGGTCAGCCCCAGCATTTT
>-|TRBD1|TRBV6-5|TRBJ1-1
CASSSGTGTAEAFF
TGTGCCAGCAGTTCCGGGACAGGGACAGCTGAAGCTTTCTTT
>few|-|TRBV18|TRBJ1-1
CASSLDVNTEAFF
TGTGCCAGCTCACTCGACGTGAACACTGAAGCTTTCTTT
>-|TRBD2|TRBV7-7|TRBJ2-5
CASSLQIPGKRGQETQYF
TGTGCTAGCAGCTTACAAATCCCGGGGAAGCGGGGACAAGAGACCCAGTACTTC
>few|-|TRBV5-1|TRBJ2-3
CASSRNSPVSDTQYF
TGCGCCAGCAGCCGAAACAGCCCGGTCTCAGATACGCAGTATTTT
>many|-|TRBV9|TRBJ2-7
CASSVSPGSYEQYF
TGTGCCAGCAGCGTTTCCCCGGGCTCCTACGAGCAGTACTTC
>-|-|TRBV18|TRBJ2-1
CASSPTGVDEQFF
TGTGCCAGCTCCCCGACGGGGGTCGATGAGCAGTTCTTC
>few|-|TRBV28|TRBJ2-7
CASSSLGTEHYEQYF
TGTGCCAGCAGTTCCCTCGGGACGGAACATTACGAGCAGTACTTC
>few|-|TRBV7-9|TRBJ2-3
CASSLSTVEGTDTQYF
TGTGCCAGCAGCCTCAGTACCGTGGAGGGGACAGATACGCAGTATTTT
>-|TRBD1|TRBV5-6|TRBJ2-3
CASSPRDRGNTQYF
TGTGCCAGCAGCCCCCGGGACAGGGGAAATACGCAGTATTTT
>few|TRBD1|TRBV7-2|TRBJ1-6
CASQGQGDYNSPLHF
TGTGCCAGCCAAGGACAGGGAGACTATAATTCACCCCTCCACTTT
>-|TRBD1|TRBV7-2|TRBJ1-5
CASSPQGDQPQHF
TGTGCCAGCAGCCCCCAGGGGGATCAGCCCCAGCATTTT
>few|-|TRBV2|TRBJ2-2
CASSLDRPNTGELFF
TGTGCCAGCAGTCTCGACAGACCGAACACCGGGGAGCTGTTTTTT
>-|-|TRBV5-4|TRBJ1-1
CASSLGGRLNLNTEAFF
TGTGCCAGCAGCTTGGGGGGCCGATTAAACTTGAACACTGAAGCTTTCTTT
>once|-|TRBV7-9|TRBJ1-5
CASSSGTSRQPQHF
TGTGCCAGCAGCAGCGGGACTTCACGTCAGCCCCAGCATTTT
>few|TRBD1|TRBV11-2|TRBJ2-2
CASRPAFQGARTGELFF
TGTGCCAGCAGACCAGCTTTTCAGGGGGCGAGAACCGGGGAGCTGTTTTTT
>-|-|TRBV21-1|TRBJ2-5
CASSKRVSWGETQYF
TGTGCCAGCAGCAAAAGGGTTTCTTGGGGAGAGACCCAGTACTTC
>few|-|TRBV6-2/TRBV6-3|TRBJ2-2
CASNNGLNTGELFF
TGTGCCAGCAATAACGGCTTGAACACCGGGGAGCTGTTTTTT
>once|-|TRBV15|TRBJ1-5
CATSRNEVGSRGNQPQHF
TGTGCCACCAGCAGAAACGAGGTGGGCAGCCGGGGGAATCAGCCCCAGCATTTT
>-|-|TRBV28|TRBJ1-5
CASSLYRQPQHF
TGTGCCAGCAGTTTATACCGACAGCCCCAGCATTTT
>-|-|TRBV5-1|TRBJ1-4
CASSLEPTGLNEKLFF
TGCGCCAGCAGCTTGGAACCGACAGGCCTTAATGAAAAACTGTTTTTT
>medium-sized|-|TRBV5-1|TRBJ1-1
CASSLNGETEAFF
TGCGCCAGCAGCTTAAATGGGGAGACTGAAGCTTTCTTT
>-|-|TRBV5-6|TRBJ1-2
CASSIDGNYGYTF
TGTGCCAGCAGCATAGACGGGAACTATGGCTACACCTTC
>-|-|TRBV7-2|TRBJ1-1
CASSTRTRAQVRNTEAFF
TGTGCCAGCAGCACCCGGACCAGGGCCCAAGTCAGGAACACTGAAGCTTTCTTT
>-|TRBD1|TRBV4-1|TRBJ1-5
CVSSPQEGGPQPQHF
TGCGTCAGCAGCCCACAAGAAGGGGGCCCTCAGCCCCAGCATTTT
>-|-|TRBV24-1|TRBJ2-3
CATSDSVRSPDTQYF
TGTGCCACCAGTGATTCAGTGAGGAGCCCAGATACGCAGTATTTT
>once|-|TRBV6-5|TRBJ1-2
CASSPQGGSNYGYTF
TGTGCCAGCAGCCCACAAGGGGGGTCTAACTATGGCTACACCTTC
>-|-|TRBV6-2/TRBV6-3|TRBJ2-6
CASARARSGANVLTF
TGTGCCAGCGCCAGAGCCCGCTCTGGGGCCAACGTCCTGACTTTC
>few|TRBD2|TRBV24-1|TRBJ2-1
CATREAGGPWFF
TGTGCCACCCGTGAGGCGGGAGGGCCGTGGTTCTTC
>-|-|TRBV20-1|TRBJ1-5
CSALKSGVNQPQHF
TGCAGTGCCCTTAAAAGCGGGGTCAATCAGCCCCAGCATTTT
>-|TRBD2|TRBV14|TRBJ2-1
CASSPFWRGGLNEQFF
TGTGCCAGCAGCCCGTTTTGGCGGGGGGGCCTTAATGAGCAGTTCTTC
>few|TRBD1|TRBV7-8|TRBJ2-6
CASSLRTGTGANVLTF
TGTGCCAGCAGCCTCCGGACAGGGACAGGGGCCAACGTCCTGACTTTC
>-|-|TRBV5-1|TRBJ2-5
CASSLGAAGQETQYF
TGCGCCAGCAGCTTGGGGGCGGCAGGCCAAGAGACCCAGTACTTC
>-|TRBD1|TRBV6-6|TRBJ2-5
CASSKYNDRVDQETQYF
TGTGCCAGCAGCAAATATAACGACAGGGTGGATCAAGAGACCCAGTACTTC
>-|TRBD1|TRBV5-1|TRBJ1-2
CASSLAPRQGSYGYTF
TGCGCCAGCAGCTTGGCTCCTCGACAGGGATCCTATGGCTACACCTTC
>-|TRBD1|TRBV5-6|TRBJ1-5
CAGSFGARGRYQPQHF
TGTGCCGGCAGCTTTGGGGCCAGGGGGCGTTATCAGCCCCAGCATTTT
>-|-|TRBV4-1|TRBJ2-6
CASSQDWSRVNSGANVLTF
TGCGCCAGCAGCCAAGACTGGAGCAGGGTCAACTCTGGGGCCAACGTCCTGACTTTC
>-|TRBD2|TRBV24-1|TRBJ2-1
CATSDPLAESSYNEQFF
TGTGCCACCAGTGATCCACTAGCGGAGAGCTCCTACAATGAGCAGTTCTTC
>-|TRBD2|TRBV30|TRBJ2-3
CAWSRGGRATDTQYF
TGTGCCTGGAGCCGGGGGGGACGTGCCACAGATACGCAGTATTTT
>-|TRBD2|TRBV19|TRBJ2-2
CATTLAGVNTGELFF
TGTGCCACCACCCTAGCGGGGGTTAACACCGGGGAGCTGTTTTTT
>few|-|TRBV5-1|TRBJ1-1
CASSFTGQNTEAFF
TGCGCCAGCAGCTTCACAGGGCAGAACACTGAAGCTTTCTTT
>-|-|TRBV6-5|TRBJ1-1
CASSSHGVGGGTEAFF
TGTGCCAGCAGTTCCCATGGAGTTGGGGGGGGGACTGAAGCTTTCTTT
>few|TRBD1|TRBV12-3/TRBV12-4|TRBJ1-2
CASRSGQVGYGYTF
TGTGCCAGCAGATCTGGACAGGTGGGCTATGGCTACACCTTC
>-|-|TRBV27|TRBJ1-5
CASSYPIGGQGPQLQPQHF
TGTGCCAGCAGTTATCCCATAGGGGGGCAGGGACCCCAATTACAGCCCCAGCATTTT
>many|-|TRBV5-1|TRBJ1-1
CASSFGGTEAFF
TGCGCCAGCAGCTTTGGGGGCACTGAAGCTTTCTTT
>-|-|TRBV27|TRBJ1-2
CASKGYGYTF
TGTGCCAGCAAGGGCTATGGCTACACCTTC
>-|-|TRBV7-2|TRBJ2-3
CASSFQSDTQYF
TGTGCCAGCAGCTTTCAATCAGATACGCAGTATTTT
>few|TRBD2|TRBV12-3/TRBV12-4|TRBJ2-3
CASSSRGTSGLSTDTQYF
TGTGCCAGCAGTTCCCGAGGGACTAGCGGGCTGAGCACAGATACGCAGTATTTT
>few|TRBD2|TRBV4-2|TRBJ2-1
CASSQEFPSGNEQFF
TGTGCCAGCAGCCAAGAATTTCCTAGCGGCAATGAGCAGTTCTTC
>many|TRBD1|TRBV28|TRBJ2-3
CASIGTGNTDTQYF
TGTGCCAGCATTGGGACAGGGAACACAGATACGCAGTATTTT
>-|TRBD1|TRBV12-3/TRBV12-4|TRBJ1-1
CASSTRQGLNTEALF
TGTGCCAGCAGCACAAGACAGGGACTGAACACTGAAGCTCTCTTT
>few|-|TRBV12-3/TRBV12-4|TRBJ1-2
CASRKGEDYGYTF
TGTGCCAGCAGGAAGGGGGAGGACTATGGCTACACCTTC
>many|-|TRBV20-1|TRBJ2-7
CSARDALYEQYF
TGCAGTGCTAGAGATGCCCTATACGAGCAGTACTTC
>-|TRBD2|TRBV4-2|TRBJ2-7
CASSQDREREGAEQYF
TGTGCCAGCAGCCAAGATCGGGAGCGGGAAGGCGCCGAGCAGTACTTC
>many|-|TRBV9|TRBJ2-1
CASSVGIGGGYNEQFF
TGTGCCAGCAGCGTAGGGATAGGGGGAGGTTACAATGAGCAGTTCTTC
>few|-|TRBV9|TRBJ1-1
CASSVRLGAEAFF
TGTGCCAGCAGCGTTCGGCTTGGGGCAGAAGCTTTCTTT
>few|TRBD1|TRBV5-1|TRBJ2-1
CASSLGPTGTGTLWEQFF
TGCGCCAGCAGCTTGGGGCCTACCGGGACAGGTACTTTATGGGAGCAGTTCTTC